The 11 T cell receptor beta chains below come from one sample, sequenced in a study of spatial heterogeneity in lung cancer. This sample's time point: sample taken at primary tumor resection. Researchers sequenced whole RNA taken from tumor, nontumor lung or frozen PBMC without sorting. TCRdb reprocessed the 5' RACE reads via MiXCR and lists one record per CDR3 protein. Among just over 4,000 distinct CDR3 sequences listed, about a sixth were seen once. The source was PBMCs, collected at surgery. The source of these receptors is a male donor with early-stage non-small cell lung cancer.

This clonotype was seen many times. The chain employs TRBV14 and TRBJ1-1, with unresolved D. Germline V lookup: CDR1 SGHDN, CDR2 FVKESK. Deletions cut 0 bases from V and 10 bases from J, with 15 bases between. This CDR3 spans 14 amino acids. The CDR3 loop is CASSQDTGRRRAFF. In DNA, the CDR3 is TGTGCCAGCAGCCAAGATACCGGGCGGAGGCGAGCTTTCTTT.

This clonotype was observed a handful of times. The chain has TRBV12-3 or TRBV12-4 and TRBJ1-4; 7 positions match TRBD1. The ends lost 5 bases at V and 7 bases at J; junction bases unmatched: 10. There are 15 residues in the CDR3. The CDR3 sequence is CASSPRTGPGEKLFF. In nucleotides, the CDR3 is TGTGCCAGCAGTCCACGGACAGGACCGGGTGAAAAACTGTTTTTT.

The rearrangement joins TRBV7-8 to TRBJ2-3, with 13 bases identical to TRBD2. Germline CDR1 SGHVS, CDR2 FQNEAQ. CDR3 length: 17 amino acids. V was pared by 0 bases and J by 1 base, with 1 base of the junction left unmatched. Here the CDR3 DNA reads TGTGCCAGCAGCTTAGCCGGACTAGCGGGGGGCACAGATACGCAGTATTTT. This gives the protein CASSLAGLAGGTDTQYF.

By proportion, this clonotype is medium-sized. V usage is TRBV15 and J usage is TRBJ2-4; tentatively, D is TRBD2 (6 bases). The length of the CDR3 is 18 residues. Germline CDR1 and CDR2: LNHNV and YYDKDF (reference sequence). V was pared by 1 base and J by 5 bases, with 21 bases between. CDR3 coding DNA: TGTGCCACCAGCAGAGGGGGGAGCGACGGGACTCAGGAAAACATTCAGTACTTC. Protein: CATSRGGSDGTQENIQYF.

By share, this clonotype counts as medium-sized. The chain is built from TRBV29-1 and TRBJ1-1; D is uncertain. CDR3 length: 12 residues. V was trimmed by 5 bases and J by 3 bases, leaving 10 bases between them. Germline V gene data show CDR1 as SQVTM and CDR2 as ANQGSEA. DNA for the CDR3: TGCAGCGTTACCTGGCCGGACACTGAAGCTTTCTTT. Translation: CSVTWPDTEAFF.

This chain links TRBV6-2 or TRBV6-3 with TRBJ2-1; a possible D gene is TRBD2 (6 bases). V lost 5 bases, J lost 5 bases, and 16 bases lay in between. Per the germline V gene, CDR1 is MNHEY and CDR2 is SVGEGT. The CDR3 consists of 15 residues. As DNA, the CDR3 is TGTGCCAGCAGTCGGCTGCGGGACGGCAACAATGAGCAGTTCTTC. Translation: CASSRLRDGNNEQFF.

This clonotype showed up many times. The V gene is TRBV7-2, the J gene TRBJ1-1; D is unresolved. CDR1 is SGHTA and CDR2 is FQGNSA in the germline V gene. The CDR3 is 14 residues long. V gave up 0 bases and J gave up 10 bases, with 15 bases separating them. The CDR3 here is CASSLAGGGLVAFF. The CDR3 DNA is TGTGCCAGCAGCTTAGCTGGCGGCGGCCTGGTAGCTTTCTTT. The variable domain in full, with the rest retrieved from reference TRBV7-2 and TRBJ1-1, is GAGVSQSPSNKVTEKGKDVELRCDPISGHTALYWYRQSLGQGLEFLIYFQGNSAPDKSGLPSDRFSAERTGGSVSTLTIQRTQQEDSAVYLCASSLAGGGLVAFFGQGTRLTVV.

This clonotype occurred many times. The J gene is TRBJ2-1, the V gene TRBV20-1; D is possibly TRBD2 (6 bases). V was trimmed by 0 bases and J by 4 bases, leaving 16 bases between them. The CDR3 runs to 16 residues. Germline assignment: CDR1 DFQATT and CDR2 SNEGSKA (reference sequence). CDR3 nucleotide sequence: TGCAGTGCTAGAGATACACGAGCGGGTAAATACAATGAGCAGTTCTTC. This codes for CSARDTRAGKYNEQFF.

Ten or more counts support this clonotype. This chain joins TRBV5-1 and TRBJ2-7; D ambiguous. V lost 4 bases and J 5 bases, leaving 13 bases between the germline ends. Germline CDR1 reads SGHRS; CDR2 reads YFSETQ. The length of the CDR3 is 13 residues. Here the CDR3 reads CASSPDQDDEQYF. Written as DNA, the CDR3 is TGCGCCAGCAGCCCGGACCAGGACGACGAGCAGTACTTC.

Ten or more counts support this clonotype. The rearrangement joins TRBV19 to TRBJ1-5, with a tentative D call TRBD1 (6 bases). The CDR3 runs 16 residues. Between the trimmed V and J ends, which lost 7 bases and 3 bases, there was a span of 19 bases. Germline V gives CDR1 LNHDA, CDR2 SQIVND (reference sequence). This CDR3 reads CASTPEGGIANQPQHF. The CDR3 nucleotides are TGTGCCAGTACTCCCGAAGGGGGGATAGCCAATCAGCCCCAGCATTTT.

This clonotype occurred many times. The rearrangement joins TRBV11-2 to TRBJ2-5; D not certain. From germline, CDR1 is SGHAT and CDR2 FQNNGV. Trimming stripped 1 base from V and 5 bases from J, with 14 bases between. This CDR3 has 15 amino acids. The CDR3 DNA follows: TGTGCCAGCAGCTTAGGGGTACTCCAAAAGGAGACCCAGTACTTC. This encodes CASSLGVLQKETQYF. Combining the CDR3 with reference TRBV11-2 and TRBJ2-5 gives the whole variable domain EAGVAQSPRYKIIEKRQSVAFWCNPISGHATLYWYQQILGQGPKLLIQFQNNGVVDDSQLPKDRFSAERLKGVDSTLKIQPAKLEDSAVYLCASSLGVLQKETQYFGPGTRLLVL.